This TCR beta chain derives from a study of neurological immune-mediated disorders. The cDNA came from 5'RACE with 10-nucleotide random UMIs. TCRdb analysed the 5' RACE reads with MiXCR anew, one entry per CDR3 protein. The repertoire holds around 90,000 distinct CDR3 sequences, with 13% as singletons. Findings and caveats of the study: None of the CDR3 amino acid sequences of expanded clones recurred across subjects, suggesting private repertoires in all groups.

To note about this clonotype: Its antigen is not identified.

Time point denoted: longitudinal time-point 2. Germline V lookup: CDR1 SGHRS, CDR2 YFSETQ. Unmatched junction bases numbered 4, after V lost 2 bases and J lost 1 base. CDR3 length: 16 residues. The clonotype originates from a female donor with HTLV-1-associated myelopathy (HAM/TSP). Sequencing input: PBMCs. This chain links TRBV5-1 with TRBJ2-3, with 10 bases aligning to TRBD2. CDR3 sequence reads: CASSFVLAGGTDTQYF. CDR3 nucleotide sequence: TGCGCCAGCAGCTTTGTGCTAGCGGGGGGCACAGATACGCAGTATTTT.